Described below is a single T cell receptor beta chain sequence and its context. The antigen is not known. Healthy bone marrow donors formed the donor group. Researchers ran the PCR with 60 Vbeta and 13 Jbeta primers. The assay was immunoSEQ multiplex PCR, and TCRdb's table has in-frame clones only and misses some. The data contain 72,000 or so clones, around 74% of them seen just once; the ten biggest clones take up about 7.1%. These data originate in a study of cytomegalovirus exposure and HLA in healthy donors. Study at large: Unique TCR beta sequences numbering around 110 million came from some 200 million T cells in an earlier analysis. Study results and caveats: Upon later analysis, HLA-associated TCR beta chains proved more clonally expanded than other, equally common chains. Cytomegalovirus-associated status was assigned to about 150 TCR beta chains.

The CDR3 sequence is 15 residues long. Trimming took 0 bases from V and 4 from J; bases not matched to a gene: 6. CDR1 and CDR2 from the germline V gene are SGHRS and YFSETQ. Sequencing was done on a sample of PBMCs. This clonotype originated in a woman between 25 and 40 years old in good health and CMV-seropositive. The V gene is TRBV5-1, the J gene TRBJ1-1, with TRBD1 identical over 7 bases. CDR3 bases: TGCGCCAGCAGCTTGGTGGCAGGGGGTCGCACTGAAGCTTTCTTT. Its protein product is CASSLVAGGRTEAFF. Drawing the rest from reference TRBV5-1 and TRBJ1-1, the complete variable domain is KAGVTQTPRYLIKTRGQQVTLSCSPISGHRSVSWYQQTPGQGLQFLFEYFSETQRNKGNFPGRFSGRQFSNSRSEMNVSTLELGDSALYLCASSLVAGGRTEAFFGQGTRLTVV.